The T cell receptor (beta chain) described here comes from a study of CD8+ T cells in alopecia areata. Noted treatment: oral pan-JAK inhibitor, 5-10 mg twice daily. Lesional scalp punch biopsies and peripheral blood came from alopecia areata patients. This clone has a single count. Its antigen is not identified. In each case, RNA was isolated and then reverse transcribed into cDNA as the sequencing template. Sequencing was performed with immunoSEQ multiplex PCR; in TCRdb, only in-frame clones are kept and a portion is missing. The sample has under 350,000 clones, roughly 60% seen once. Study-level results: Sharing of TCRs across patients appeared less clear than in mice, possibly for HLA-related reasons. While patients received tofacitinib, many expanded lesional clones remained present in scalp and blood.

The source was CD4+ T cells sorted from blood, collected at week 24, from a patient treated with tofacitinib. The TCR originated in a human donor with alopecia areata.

CDR3 protein: CSVHAGGETQYF. For the CDR3, the DNA is TGCAGCGTCCATGCAGGAGGAGAGACCCAGTACTTC. The genes are TRBV29-1 and TRBJ2-5, with TRBD2 as a possible D gene (5 bases). The germline V gene has CDR1 SQVTM and CDR2 ANQGSEA. This CDR3 spans 12 amino acids. Trimming took off 6 bases at V and 4 bases at J, with 12 bases between the two ends. Full variable domain (outside the CDR3, taken from reference TRBV29-1 and TRBJ2-5): SAVISQKPSRDICQRGTSLTIQCQVDSQVTMMFWYRQQPGQSLTLIATANQGSEATYESGFVIDKFPISRPNLTFSTLTVSNMSPEDSSIYLCSVHAGGETQYFGPGTRLLVL.